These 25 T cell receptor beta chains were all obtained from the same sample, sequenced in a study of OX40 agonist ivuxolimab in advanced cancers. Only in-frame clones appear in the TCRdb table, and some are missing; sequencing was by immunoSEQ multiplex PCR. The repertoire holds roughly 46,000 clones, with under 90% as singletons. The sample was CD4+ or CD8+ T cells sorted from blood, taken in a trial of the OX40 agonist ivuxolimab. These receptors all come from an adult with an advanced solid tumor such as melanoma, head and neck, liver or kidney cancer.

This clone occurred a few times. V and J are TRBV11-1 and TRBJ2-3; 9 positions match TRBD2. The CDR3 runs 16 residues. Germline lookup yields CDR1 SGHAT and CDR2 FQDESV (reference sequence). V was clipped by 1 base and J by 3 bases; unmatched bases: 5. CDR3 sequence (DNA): TGTGCCAGCAGCTTAGAGGCGGGGGGGCCTACAGATACGCAGTATTTT. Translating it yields CASSLEAGGPTDTQYF.

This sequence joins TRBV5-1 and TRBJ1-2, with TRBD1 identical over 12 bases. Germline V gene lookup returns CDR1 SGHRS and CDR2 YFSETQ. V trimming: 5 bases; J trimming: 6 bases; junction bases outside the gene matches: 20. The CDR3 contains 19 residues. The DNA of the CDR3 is TGCGCCAGCAGGGCAAAAGGACTGGGGACAGGGGGCTTTTCGAATGGCTACACCTTC. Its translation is CASRAKGLGTGGFSNGYTF.

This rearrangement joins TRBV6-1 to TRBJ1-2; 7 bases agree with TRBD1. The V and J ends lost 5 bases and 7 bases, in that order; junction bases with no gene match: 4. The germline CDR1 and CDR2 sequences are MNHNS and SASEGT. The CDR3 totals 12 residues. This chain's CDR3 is CASSQDRAGYTF. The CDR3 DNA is TGTGCCAGCAGTCAAGACAGGGCTGGCTACACCTTC.

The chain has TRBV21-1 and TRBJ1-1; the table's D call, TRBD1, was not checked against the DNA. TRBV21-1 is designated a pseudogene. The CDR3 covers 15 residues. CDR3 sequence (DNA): TGTGCCAGCAGGAACAGGCCGGATTATAACACTGAAGCTTTCTTT. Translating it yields CASRNRPDYNTEAFF.

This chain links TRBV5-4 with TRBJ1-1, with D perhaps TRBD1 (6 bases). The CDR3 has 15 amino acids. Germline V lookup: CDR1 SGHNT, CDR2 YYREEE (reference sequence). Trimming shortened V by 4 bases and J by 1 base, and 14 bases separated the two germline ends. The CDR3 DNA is TGTGCCAGCAGCCCCAAGGGGGACTCGAACACTGAAGCTTTCTTT. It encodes CASSPKGDSNTEAFF. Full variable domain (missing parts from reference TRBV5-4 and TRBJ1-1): ETGVTQSPTHLIKTRGQQVTLRCSSQSGHNTVSWYQQALGQGPQFIFQYYREEENGRGNFPPRFSGLQFPNYSSELNVNALELDDSALYLCASSPKGDSNTEAFFGQGTRLTVV.

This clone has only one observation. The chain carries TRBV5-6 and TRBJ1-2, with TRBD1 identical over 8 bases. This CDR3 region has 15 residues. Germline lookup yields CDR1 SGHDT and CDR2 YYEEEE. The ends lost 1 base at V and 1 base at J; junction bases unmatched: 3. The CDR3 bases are TGTGCCAGCAGCTTGAGGACAGGGTTTAACTATGGCTACACCTTC. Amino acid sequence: CASSLRTGFNYGYTF.

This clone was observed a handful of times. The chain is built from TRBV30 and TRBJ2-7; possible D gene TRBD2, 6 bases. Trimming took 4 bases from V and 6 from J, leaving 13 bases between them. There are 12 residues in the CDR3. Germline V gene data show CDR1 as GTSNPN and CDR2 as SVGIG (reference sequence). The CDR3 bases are TGTGCCTGGAACGGAGGGCGGGGCGAGCAGTACTTC. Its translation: CAWNGGRGEQYF.

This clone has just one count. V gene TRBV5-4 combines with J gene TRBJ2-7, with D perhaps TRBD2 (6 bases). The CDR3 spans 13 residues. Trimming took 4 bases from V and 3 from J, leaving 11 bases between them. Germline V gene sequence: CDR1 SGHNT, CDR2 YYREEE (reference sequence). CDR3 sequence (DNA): TGTGCCAGCAGCCCCGGGGGATTCTACGAGCAGTACTTC. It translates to CASSPGGFYEQYF.

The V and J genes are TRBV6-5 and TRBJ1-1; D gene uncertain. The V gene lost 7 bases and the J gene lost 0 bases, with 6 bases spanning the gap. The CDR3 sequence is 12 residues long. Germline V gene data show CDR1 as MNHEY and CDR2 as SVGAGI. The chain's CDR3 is CASMRVNTEAFF. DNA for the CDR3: TGTGCCAGCATGAGGGTGAACACTGAAGCTTTCTTT.

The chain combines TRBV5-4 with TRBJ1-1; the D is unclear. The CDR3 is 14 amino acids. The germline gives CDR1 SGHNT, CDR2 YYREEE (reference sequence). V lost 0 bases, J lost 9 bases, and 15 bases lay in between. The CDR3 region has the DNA TGTGCCAGCAGCTTGGTAACAAAGGAATCAAAAGCTTTCTTT. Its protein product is CASSLVTKESKAFF.

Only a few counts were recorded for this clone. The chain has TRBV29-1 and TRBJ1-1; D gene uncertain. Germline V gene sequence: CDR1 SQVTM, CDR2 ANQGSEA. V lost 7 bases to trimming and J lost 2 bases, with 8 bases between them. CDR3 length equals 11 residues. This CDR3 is CSASINTEAFF. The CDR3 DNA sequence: TGCAGCGCTTCCATTAACACTGAAGCTTTCTTT.

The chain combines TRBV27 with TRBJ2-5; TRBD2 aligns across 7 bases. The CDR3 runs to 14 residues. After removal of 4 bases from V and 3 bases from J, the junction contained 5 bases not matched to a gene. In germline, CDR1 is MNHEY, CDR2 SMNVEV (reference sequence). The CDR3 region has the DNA TGTGCCAGCAGTTCCCGCGGGGGAGAAGAGACCCAGTACTTC. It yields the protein CASSSRGGEETQYF.

The CDR3 spells CASSQTASGNTIYF. DNA for the CDR3: TGTGCCAGCAGCCAGACGGCCTCTGGAAACACCATATATTTT. The chain employs TRBV11-1 and TRBJ1-3; D unresolved. Germline-derived CDR1 and CDR2 are SGHAT and FQDESV (reference sequence). The V end was cut by 5 bases, the J end by 0 bases, with 8 bases between. This CDR3 comprises 14 residues. Filled out from reference TRBV11-1 and TRBJ1-3, the complete variable domain reads EAEVAQSPRYKITEKSQAVAFWCDPISGHATLYWYRQILGQGPELLVQFQDESVVDDSQLPKDRFSAERLKGVDSTLKIQPAELGDSAMYLCASSQTASGNTIYFGEGSWLTVV.

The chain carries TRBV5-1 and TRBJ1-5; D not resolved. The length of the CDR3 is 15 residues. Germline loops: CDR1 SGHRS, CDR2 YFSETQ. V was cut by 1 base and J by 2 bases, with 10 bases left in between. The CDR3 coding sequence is TGCGCCAGCAGCTTGTCTTCCGGGGGCAATCAGCCCCAGCATTTT. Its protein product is CASSLSSGGNQPQHF.

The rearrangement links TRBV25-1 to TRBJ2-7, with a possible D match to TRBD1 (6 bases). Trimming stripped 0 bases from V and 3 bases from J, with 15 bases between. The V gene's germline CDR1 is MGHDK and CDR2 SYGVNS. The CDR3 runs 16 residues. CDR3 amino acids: CASSEYKGTTIYEQYF. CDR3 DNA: TGTGCCAGCAGTGAATATAAGGGGACAACAATCTACGAGCAGTACTTC.

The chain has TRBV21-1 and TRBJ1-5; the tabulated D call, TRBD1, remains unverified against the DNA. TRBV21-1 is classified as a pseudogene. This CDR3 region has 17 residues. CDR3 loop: CASSLIQGPSSNQPQHF. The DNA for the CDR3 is TGTGCCAGCAGCCTAATACAGGGCCCTTCAAGCAATCAGCCCCAGCATTTT.

The CDR3 bases are TGTGCCACCAGCAGAGATGTCGGATTTTCCCACCTTAACTATGGCTACACCTTC. It encodes CATSRDVGFSHLNYGYTF. V and J are TRBV15 and TRBJ1-2; D is ambiguous. The CDR3 sequence is 18 residues long. V was cut by 0 bases and J by 1 base, with 18 bases left in between. The germline gives CDR1 LNHNV, CDR2 YYDKDF (reference sequence).

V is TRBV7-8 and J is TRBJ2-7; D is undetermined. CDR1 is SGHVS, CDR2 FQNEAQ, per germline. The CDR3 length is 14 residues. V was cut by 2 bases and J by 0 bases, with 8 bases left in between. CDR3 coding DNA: TGTGCCAGCAGCTTATCTCGTCACTCCTACGAGCAGTACTTC. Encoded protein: CASSLSRHSYEQYF.

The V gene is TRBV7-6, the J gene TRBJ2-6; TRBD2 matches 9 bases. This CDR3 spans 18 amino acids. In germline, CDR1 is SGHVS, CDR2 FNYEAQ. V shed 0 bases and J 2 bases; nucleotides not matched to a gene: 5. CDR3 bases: TGTGCCAGCAGCTTAGCTGGTGCGGGGGGGCCTGGGGCCAACGTCCTGACTTTC. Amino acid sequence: CASSLAGAGGPGANVLTF.

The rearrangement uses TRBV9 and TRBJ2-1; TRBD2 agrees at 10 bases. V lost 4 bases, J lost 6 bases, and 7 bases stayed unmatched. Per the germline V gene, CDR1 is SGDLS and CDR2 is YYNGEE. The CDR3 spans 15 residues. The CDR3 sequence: CASSRSGGPSNEQFF. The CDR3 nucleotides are TGTGCCAGCAGCCGTAGCGGGGGGCCGAGCAATGAGCAGTTCTTC.

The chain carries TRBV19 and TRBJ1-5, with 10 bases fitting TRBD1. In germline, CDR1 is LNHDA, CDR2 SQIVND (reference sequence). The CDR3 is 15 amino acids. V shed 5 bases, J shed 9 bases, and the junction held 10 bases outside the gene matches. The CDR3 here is CASSPGQGPSAPQHF. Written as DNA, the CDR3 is TGTGCCAGTAGTCCGGGACAGGGGCCCTCTGCGCCCCAGCATTTT.

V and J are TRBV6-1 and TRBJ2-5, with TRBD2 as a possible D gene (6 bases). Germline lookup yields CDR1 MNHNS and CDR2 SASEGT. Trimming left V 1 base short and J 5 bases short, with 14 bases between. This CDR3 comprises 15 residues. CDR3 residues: CASSEEWTRGETQYF. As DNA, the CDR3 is TGTGCCAGCAGTGAAGAATGGACCCGGGGGGAGACCCAGTACTTC.

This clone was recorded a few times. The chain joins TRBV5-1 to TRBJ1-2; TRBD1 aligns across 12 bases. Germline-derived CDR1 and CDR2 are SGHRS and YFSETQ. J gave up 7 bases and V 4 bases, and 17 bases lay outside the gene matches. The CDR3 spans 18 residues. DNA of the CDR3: TGCGCCAGCAGCCGGCAATCCGGGACAGGGGGCAGAGAGGGTGGCTACACCTTC. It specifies CASSRQSGTGGREGGYTF.

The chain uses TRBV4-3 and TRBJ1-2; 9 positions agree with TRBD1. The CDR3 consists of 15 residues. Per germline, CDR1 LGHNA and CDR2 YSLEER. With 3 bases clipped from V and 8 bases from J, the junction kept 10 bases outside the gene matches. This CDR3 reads CASSQGLQGARGYTF. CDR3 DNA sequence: TGCGCCAGCAGCCAGGGACTACAGGGGGCCCGGGGCTACACCTTC.

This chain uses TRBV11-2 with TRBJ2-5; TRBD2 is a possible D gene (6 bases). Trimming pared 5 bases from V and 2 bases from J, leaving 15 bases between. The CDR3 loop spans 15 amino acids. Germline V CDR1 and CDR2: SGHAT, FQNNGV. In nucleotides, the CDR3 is TGTGCCAGCAGCCAATATGGGGGGAGACAAGAGACCCAGTACTTC. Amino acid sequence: CASSQYGGRQETQYF.